A single sample is the source of the 7 T cell receptor beta chains below, sequenced in a study of blood T cell repertoires in COVID-19. Libraries were prepared by immunoSEQ multiplex PCR; TCRdb keeps only in-frame clonotypes and omits some of them. The sample records fewer than 200,000 clones, around nine tenths being singletons. Input material: peripheral blood. The receptors originated from a woman aged 65 to 85 with COVID-19, enrolled during active disease.

The rearrangement links TRBV28 to TRBJ1-5; TRBD1 matches 7 bases. This CDR3 has 14 amino acids. After removal of 5 bases from V and 4 bases from J, the junction contained 5 bases not matched to a gene. Germline CDR1 MDHEN, CDR2 SYDVKM. CDR3 loop: CASSQTGLNQPQHF. The CDR3, as DNA: TGTGCCAGCAGTCAGACAGGGCTTAATCAGCCCCAGCATTTT.

The chain links TRBV7-3 to TRBJ2-1; 12 nucleotides align to TRBD2. Trimming took 4 bases from V and 3 from J; bases not matched to a gene: 1. The CDR3 is 15 amino acids. Per the germline V gene, CDR1 is SGHTA and CDR2 is FQGTGA. CDR3 protein: CASSWTSGNYNEQFF. The DNA of the CDR3 is TGTGCCAGCAGCTGGACTAGCGGGAACTACAATGAGCAGTTCTTC.

CDR3 DNA sequence: TGTGCCAGCAGCTTGGGAGCGGGAGGGCCCGGGGAGCTGTTTTTT. As protein: CASSLGAGGPGELFF. The genes are TRBV5-4 and TRBJ2-2, with 10 bases that match TRBD2. The CDR3 length is 15 residues. Germline CDR1 SGHNT, CDR2 YYREEE (reference sequence). The ends lost 0 bases at V and 6 bases at J; junction bases unmatched: 2.

The V gene is TRBV6-4, the J gene TRBJ1-1; 7 bases agree with TRBD1. The germline CDR1 and CDR2 sequences are MRHNA and SNTAGT. The CDR3 has 16 amino acids. V was pared by 8 bases and J by 5 bases, with 17 bases of the junction left unmatched. CDR3 DNA: TGTGCCAGCTCCCGGGACAGAATTAATTCGGGGACTGAAGCTTTCTTT. Translation gives CASSRDRINSGTEAFF.

Comment on this clone: The sample contains more than one DNA sequence encoding this CDR3. The chain recombines TRBV19 with TRBJ1-5, with D perhaps TRBD1 (5 bases). V shed 2 bases and J shed 7 bases, with 9 bases lying between them. The CDR3 is made up of 13 amino acids. In germline, CDR1 is LNHDA, CDR2 SQIVND (reference sequence). The CDR3 is CASSIQGRQPQHF. The CDR3 nucleotides read TGTGCCAGTAGTATACAGGGTAGACAGCCCCAGCATTTT.

This rearrangement joins TRBV5-1 to TRBJ1-5; D uncertain. This CDR3 contains 14 residues. V was cut by 0 bases and J by 7 bases, with 11 bases left in between. The germline V gene encodes CDR1 SGHRS and CDR2 YFSETQ. CDR3 in DNA: TGCGCCAGCAGCTTGGGTTCCGGTTCCCAGCCCCAGCATTTT. Protein sequence: CASSLGSGSQPQHF.

The chain carries TRBV11-2 and TRBJ2-1; 8 bases align to TRBD2. Germline lookup yields CDR1 SGHAT and CDR2 FQNNGV. This CDR3 has 16 amino acids. With V trimmed by 1 base and J by 1 base, 3 bases remained unmatched. Here the CDR3 reads CASSLVSGVSYNEQFF. The CDR3 coding sequence is TGTGCCAGCAGCTTAGTTAGCGGGGTTTCCTACAATGAGCAGTTCTTC.